The 3 T cell receptor beta chains given below trace back to one sample, sequenced in a study of siplizumab effects on memory and regulatory T cells. The data were produced by immunoSEQ multiplex PCR, yet TCRdb's version contains in-frame clones alone and is incomplete. This table has 110,000 or so clones, roughly 93% appearing once. The sequencing sample was made of non-Treg CD4+ T cells sorted from blood. The origin of the receptors is a human donor in good health.

The rearrangement uses TRBV6-6 and TRBJ1-2, with D perhaps matching TRBD1 (5 bases). Trimming took off 2 bases at V and 4 bases at J, with 8 bases between the two ends. The CDR3 runs to 13 residues. The V gene's germline CDR1 is MNHNY and CDR2 SVGAGI (reference sequence). CDR3 amino acids: CASSYGGAYGYTF. CDR3 DNA sequence: TGTGCCAGCAGTTACGGTGGGGCCTATGGCTACACCTTC.

Only a few counts were recorded for this clone. The chain recombines TRBV27 with TRBJ1-6, with 9 bases aligning to TRBD1. Germline V CDR1 and CDR2: MNHEY, SMNVEV (reference sequence). The CDR3 is made up of 14 amino acids. Losses at the gene ends were 6 bases for V and 7 bases for J; bases not matched to a gene: 4. CDR3 sequence: CASSPGQGNSPLHF. The CDR3 DNA sequence: TGTGCCAGCAGCCCCGGACAGGGGAATTCACCCCTCCACTTT.

The chain uses TRBV6-5 and TRBJ1-3; 8 bases map to TRBD1. CDR3 length: 13 amino acids. Germline assignment: CDR1 MNHEY and CDR2 SVGAGI. The J segment lost 7 bases and the V segment lost 5 bases, leaving 4 bases of the junction unmatched. CDR3 in DNA: TGTGCCAGCAGTAGAGGACAGGGCAACACCATATATTTT. Translation: CASSRGQGNTIYF.